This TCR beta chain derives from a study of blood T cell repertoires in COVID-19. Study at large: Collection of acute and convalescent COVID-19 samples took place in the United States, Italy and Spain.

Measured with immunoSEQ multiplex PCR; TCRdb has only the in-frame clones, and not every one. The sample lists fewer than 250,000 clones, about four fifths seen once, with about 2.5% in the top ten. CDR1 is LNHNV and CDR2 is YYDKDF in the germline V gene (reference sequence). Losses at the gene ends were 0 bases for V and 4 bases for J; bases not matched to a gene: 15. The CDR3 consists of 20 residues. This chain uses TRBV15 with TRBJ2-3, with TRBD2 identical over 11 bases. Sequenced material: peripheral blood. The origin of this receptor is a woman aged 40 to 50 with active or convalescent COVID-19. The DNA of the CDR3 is TGTGCCACCAGCAGAGATCTCGTGGGGCTAGCGGGAGGCAGTGCAGATACGCAGTATTTT. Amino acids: CATSRDLVGLAGGSADTQYF.